A selection of T cell receptor beta chains follows, all from one sample in a study of cytomegalovirus exposure and HLA in healthy donors. The protocol was immunoSEQ multiplex PCR, while the TCRdb copy is restricted to in-frame clones and leaves out a portion. The sample lists 100,000 to 150,000 clones; roughly 87% were seen once. Sequences were obtained from PBMCs. The receptors were sampled from a woman under 30 in good health and CMV-seronegative. Each CDR3 is given with its conserved first and last residue. A D gene is named only where the DNA matches it firmly. The listing skips clone size in some rows; elsewhere it reads once, few, many or a size class.

d_call,v_call,j_call,clone_size,cdr3_nt,cdr3_aa
TRBD1,TRBV18,TRBJ1-2,-,TGTGCCAGCTCACCAACGAAGGGGGCGTATTCCTACACCTTC,CASSPTKGAYSYTF
-,TRBV7-3,TRBJ2-3,-,TGTGCCAGCAGCAGAGGGACAGATACGCAGTATTTT,CASSRGTDTQYF
-,TRBV6-1,TRBJ1-1,-,TGTGCCAGCAGTACTAAAGCCCACACTGAAGCTTTCTTT,CASSTKAHTEAFF
-,TRBV20-1,TRBJ1-1,-,TGCAGTGCTAGGGACTACACTGAAGCTTTCTTT,CSARDYTEAFF
-,TRBV9,TRBJ1-5,-,TGTGCCAGCAGCGGCGACTCGGGAAATCAGCCCCAGCATTTT,CASSGDSGNQPQHF
TRBD1,TRBV29-1,TRBJ1-6,-,TGCAGCGTGGCCGGGACAGAGGGTTCACCCCTCCACTTT,CSVAGTEGSPLHF
TRBD1,TRBV4-1,TRBJ2-2,once,TGCGCCAGCAGCCCGAGCCGGGGGACAGGATTACGCATCGCCGGGGAGCTGTTTTTT,CASSPSRGTGLRIAGELFF
TRBD2,TRBV4-2,TRBJ2-1,-,TGTGCCAGCAGCTATGGACTAGCGGGGAGCTCCTACAATGAGCAGTTCTTC,CASSYGLAGSSYNEQFF
-,TRBV25-1,TRBJ2-1,-,TGTGCCAGCAGTGAATATACCCTAGTCGGCAATGAGCAGTTCTTC,CASSEYTLVGNEQFF
TRBD2,TRBV14,TRBJ2-7,once,TGTGCCAGCAGCCGGGGCGGGGGGCCGATCTACGAGCAGTACTTC,CASSRGGGPIYEQYF
-,TRBV18,TRBJ2-2,-,TGTGCCAGCTCGCCTCAACAGGGACGGACCGGGGAGCTGTTTTTT,CASSPQQGRTGELFF
-,TRBV9,TRBJ2-7,-,TGTGCCAGCAGCGTAGGACTAACTTACGAGCAGTACTTC,CASSVGLTYEQYF
TRBD1,TRBV7-2,TRBJ2-1,-,TGTGCCAGCAGCTGGGTGGGGACAGGGTCGGCCTATGAGCAGTTCTTC,CASSWVGTGSAYEQFF
-,TRBV29-1,TRBJ1-2,-,TGCAGCGTGGGGGCGCTTAGCTATGGCTACACCTTC,CSVGALSYGYTF
-,TRBV19,TRBJ2-5,-,TGTGCCAGTAGTATGGTGTACAGCCTCCAAGAGACCCAGTACTTC,CASSMVYSLQETQYF
-,TRBV5-6,TRBJ1-2,once,TGTGCCAGCAGCTTGGGGGGCCCTGGAGGCTACACCTTC,CASSLGGPGGYTF
TRBD2,TRBV5-1,TRBJ2-5,few,TGCGCCAGCAGCTTGGGAGCGGGGCAAGAGACCCAGTACTTC,CASSLGAGQETQYF
-,TRBV7-2,TRBJ2-4,-,TGTGCCAGCCGCGAGCATTCTACCAAAAACATTCAGTACTTC,CASREHSTKNIQYF
-,TRBV15,TRBJ1-1,-,TGTGCCACCAGCAGAGAGGTAACAGCTAACACTGAAGCTTTCTTT,CATSREVTANTEAFF
TRBD1,TRBV5-1,TRBJ2-3,-,TGCGCCAGCAGCCCCGGACAGGGGGCAGGAGATACGCAGTATTTT,CASSPGQGAGDTQYF
-,TRBV5-1,TRBJ2-1,once,TGCGCCAGCAGCTTGGTATACAGACAAAGCTCCTACAATGAGCAGTTCTTC,CASSLVYRQSSYNEQFF
TRBD1,TRBV6-5,TRBJ2-7,few,TGTGCCAGCAGTGATCCGGGACAGGGGGGCGAGCAGTACTTC,CASSDPGQGGEQYF
-,TRBV4-1,TRBJ1-2,-,TGCGCCAGCAGCCAAGAAGGAGGGCCCGGTAACTATGGCTACACCTTC,CASSQEGGPGNYGYTF
TRBD1,TRBV9,TRBJ2-1,-,TGTGCCAGCAGCGCTTCTCCGGGACAGGGGGCGTGGGAGCAGTTCTTC,CASSASPGQGAWEQFF
TRBD1,TRBV5-8,TRBJ2-7,-,TGTGCCAGCAGCTTGACAGGGGGTTGGGGGTCCTACGAGCAGTACTTC,CASSLTGGWGSYEQYF
-,TRBV7-2,TRBJ2-5,once,TGTGCCAGCAGCTTTAATCTCCAAGAGACCCAGTACTTC,CASSFNLQETQYF
TRBD1,TRBV2,TRBJ1-6,-,TGTGCCAGCAGTGCCGGGACAGTGAATTCACCCCTCCACTTT,CASSAGTVNSPLHF
TRBD1,TRBV5-6,TRBJ1-5,-,TGTGCCAGCAGCTTGGGACAGGGGGGCCCCCAGCATTTT,CASSLGQGGPQHF
TRBD1,TRBV7-9,TRBJ1-1,-,TGTGCCGGAAGGACAGGGGGCCGTGGAAACACTGAAGCTTTCTTT,CAGRTGGRGNTEAFF
-,TRBV7-6,TRBJ1-5,-,TGTGCCAGCAGCTTAGGCCCCAGATCCACTCAGCCCCAGCATTTT,CASSLGPRSTQPQHF
-,TRBV18,TRBJ1-2,once,TGTGCCAGCTCACCCATAGGGGAAGACTATGGCTACACCTTC,CASSPIGEDYGYTF
-,TRBV6-6,TRBJ1-5,-,TGTGCCAGCGGCAGTCAGCCCCAGCATTTT,CASGSQPQHF
TRBD2,TRBV7-9,TRBJ2-3,-,TGTGCCAGCAGCGGACTAGCGGGGAGCGTAGGGGGCACAGATACGCAGTATTTT,CASSGLAGSVGGTDTQYF
TRBD2,TRBV7-9,TRBJ2-3,-,TGTGCCAGCAGCCGACGGACTAGCGGGGGGGCCACAGATACGCAGTATTTT,CASSRRTSGGATDTQYF
-,TRBV7-9,TRBJ2-1,-,TGTGCCAGCAGCTTAGTTTCAGGGTTCGAGCAGTTCTTC,CASSLVSGFEQFF
-,TRBV19,TRBJ1-1,-,TGTGCCAGTAGTATGGCAGGCGCCCACCGAGCTAATGAAGCTTTCTTT,CASSMAGAHRANEAFF
-,TRBV11-2,TRBJ1-6,-,TGTGCCAGCAGCCCTGGGCCGGATTCACCCCTCCACTTT,CASSPGPDSPLHF
-,TRBV19,TRBJ2-2,-,TGTGCCAGTAGTATATATACAGGGAAAGGCACCGGGGAGCTGTTTTTT,CASSIYTGKGTGELFF
-,TRBV7-3,TRBJ2-3,-,TGTGCCAGCAGCTTAACCAGAACTTCGGGAGATACGCAGTATTTT,CASSLTRTSGDTQYF
-,TRBV6-1,TRBJ1-5,-,TGTGCCAGCAGTCCGCAGGGGCTCGGCAATCAGCCCCAGCATTTT,CASSPQGLGNQPQHF
-,TRBV5-6,TRBJ2-1,-,TGTGCCAGCAGCCCGGGGGATTATGAGCAGTTCTTC,CASSPGDYEQFF
-,TRBV6-1,TRBJ2-7,-,TGTGCCAGCAGCGAGATTGGGAGCTCCTACGAGCAGTACTTC,CASSEIGSSYEQYF
-,TRBV12-2,TRBJ1-5,-,TGTGCAAGTCGCTCCCCACCGGACAGGAGCAATCAGCCCCAGCATTTT,CASRSPPDRSNQPQHF
-,TRBV7-6,TRBJ2-1,-,TGTGCCAGCGGCGCGGCCCCTTTTTACAATGAGCAGTTCTTC,CASGAAPFYNEQFF
-,TRBV9,TRBJ2-1,-,TGTGCCAGCAGCCCCTTATCGCGCTACAATGAGCAGTTCTTC,CASSPLSRYNEQFF
-,TRBV18,TRBJ2-3,-,TGTGCCAGCTCACCGCGACGGGAACGGGATACGCAGTATTTT,CASSPRRERDTQYF
TRBD1,TRBV27,TRBJ1-4,-,TGTGCCAGCGGTTTCAGGCCGGAGGGGGCGACTAATGAAAAACTGTTTTTT,CASGFRPEGATNEKLFF
TRBD1,TRBV10-3,TRBJ2-2,-,TGTGCCATCAGATTAGATTCAGGGGGAACCGGGGAGCTGTTTTTT,CAIRLDSGGTGELFF